A selection of T cell receptor beta chains follows, all from one sample in a study of CD8+ T cells in alopecia areata. Assay used: immunoSEQ multiplex PCR; TCRdb lists only in-frame clones, some missing. The profile shows around 50,000 clones, over 95% of them singletons. The sequencing here drew on CD8+ T cells sorted from blood, taken at week 0. Receptor source: a human donor with alopecia areata. Both conserved end residues are part of each CDR3. Fields, in order: J gene, clone size, D gene, V gene, CDR3 DNA, CDR3 protein. D genes are given only for firm matches. Rows give clone size only sometimes, using once, few, many, or a class for an expanded clone.

J: TRBJ2-3
size: -
D: TRBD1
V: TRBV27
DNA: TGTGCCAGCAGGAAAAACAGGGGGCGAAGCACAGATACGCAGTATTTT
CDR3: CASRKNRGRSTDTQYF

J: TRBJ1-5
size: -
D: -
V: TRBV5-1
DNA: TGCGCCAGCAGCTTGACGGGGGACCCCAATCAGCCCCAGCATTTT
CDR3: CASSLTGDPNQPQHF

J: TRBJ1-2
size: -
D: -
V: TRBV6-1
DNA: TGTGCCAGCAGTGAACGGCTATGGACTAACTATGGCTACACCTTC
CDR3: CASSERLWTNYGYTF

J: TRBJ2-7
size: -
D: -
V: TRBV25-1
DNA: TGTGCCAGCAGTGAAGGGTCTGAGGCTCACTACGAGCAGTACTTC
CDR3: CASSEGSEAHYEQYF

J: TRBJ2-5
size: -
D: -
V: TRBV14
DNA: TGTGCCAGCAGCATGCTGGGGTACCAAGAGACCCAGTACTTC
CDR3: CASSMLGYQETQYF

J: TRBJ2-2
size: -
D: TRBD1
V: TRBV7-9
DNA: TGTGCCAGCAGCGCTACCTCCGGGACAGGGGCCACCGGGGAGCTGTTTTTT
CDR3: CASSATSGTGATGELFF

J: TRBJ1-1
size: -
D: -
V: TRBV11-1
DNA: TGTGCCAGCAGCTTAATCCGGGGGCAGTGGACTGAAGCTTTCTTT
CDR3: CASSLIRGQWTEAFF

J: TRBJ2-7
size: -
D: TRBD2
V: TRBV2
DNA: TGTGCCAGCAACGGGGGGGTCTCCTACGAGCAGTACTTC
CDR3: CASNGGVSYEQYF

J: TRBJ2-7
size: once
D: -
V: TRBV4-2
DNA: TGTGCCAGCAGCCTAGTTGACGGGGGCTACGAGCAGTACTTC
CDR3: CASSLVDGGYEQYF

J: TRBJ2-1
size: -
D: -
V: TRBV12-5
DNA: TGTGCTAGTGGTTGGCTGACAGGAAACAATGAGCAGTTCTTC
CDR3: CASGWLTGNNEQFF

J: TRBJ2-7
size: -
D: -
V: TRBV25-1
DNA: TGTGCCAGCAGTGAATCCCTCGAGCAGTACTTC
CDR3: CASSESLEQYF

J: TRBJ2-3
size: -
D: -
V: TRBV4-1
DNA: TGCGCCAGCAGCCAACCCCCGGCAGGGCCCACAGATACGCAGTATTTT
CDR3: CASSQPPAGPTDTQYF

J: TRBJ2-7
size: -
D: TRBD2
V: TRBV13
DNA: TGTGCCAGCAGCTCCGGTAGGACTAGCGGGCAGTACTTC
CDR3: CASSSGRTSGQYF

J: TRBJ1-6
size: -
D: -
V: TRBV15
DNA: TGTGCCACCAGCAGAGATACTGGGACACCGAATTCACCCCTCCACTTT
CDR3: CATSRDTGTPNSPLHF

J: TRBJ1-3
size: -
D: -
V: TRBV4-1
DNA: TGCGCCAGCAGCCAAGTGTCTAAGGCTGGAAACACCATATATTTT
CDR3: CASSQVSKAGNTIYF

J: TRBJ2-3
size: -
D: TRBD2
V: TRBV7-9
DNA: TGTGCCAGCAGCTTGGGACTAGCGGGTCAGAACGCAAAGTATTTT
CDR3: CASSLGLAGQNAKYF

J: TRBJ1-2
size: -
D: TRBD1
V: TRBV7-2
DNA: TGTGCCAGCAGCCCCGGGACAGGGGGCGCCGGCTATGGCTACACCTTC
CDR3: CASSPGTGGAGYGYTF

J: TRBJ2-5
size: -
D: -
V: TRBV23-1
DNA: TGCGCCAGCAGTCATCGGGGACCCGTTCGGGATACCCAGTACTTC
CDR3: CASSHRGPVRDTQYF

J: TRBJ2-2
size: -
D: TRBD1
V: TRBV4-3
DNA: TGCGCCAGCAGCCAAGGAAGGGGGCCGAAAACCGGGGAGCTGTTTTTT
CDR3: CASSQGRGPKTGELFF